This record looks at one TCR beta chain sequence and its context. No antigen is known for it. Germline V gene lookup returns CDR1 SGHNT and CDR2 YYREEE (reference sequence). This CDR3 has 16 amino acids. J was trimmed by 5 bases and V by 4 bases; bases with no gene match: 12. Each sample's TCRB immunosequencing used roughly 500 nanograms of biopsy DNA. Method: immunoSEQ multiplex PCR; TCRdb's copy keeps in-frame clones and lacks some. The sample has 3,500 to 4,500 clones; about 72% are singletons. These data originate in a study of T cell repertoires in ileal Crohn's disease. Across the study: Thiopurines (around ten) or anti-TNF agents (18) were given postoperatively to about half.

Study-wide results and caveats: Clonality above 26.8% at surgery always came with endoscopic recurrence.

Eligibility required adulthood, ileal or ileocolonic Crohn's disease and indicated ileocolonic resection. The rearrangement joins TRBV5-4 to TRBJ2-3, with TRBD2 matching 8 bases. Sequenced: ileal tissue. This receptor was obtained from an adult with Crohn's disease. The DNA of the CDR3 is TGTGCCAGCAGCCTTACCGACTACGGGAGGGTAGATACGCAGTATTTT. This translates into CASSLTDYGRVDTQYF.